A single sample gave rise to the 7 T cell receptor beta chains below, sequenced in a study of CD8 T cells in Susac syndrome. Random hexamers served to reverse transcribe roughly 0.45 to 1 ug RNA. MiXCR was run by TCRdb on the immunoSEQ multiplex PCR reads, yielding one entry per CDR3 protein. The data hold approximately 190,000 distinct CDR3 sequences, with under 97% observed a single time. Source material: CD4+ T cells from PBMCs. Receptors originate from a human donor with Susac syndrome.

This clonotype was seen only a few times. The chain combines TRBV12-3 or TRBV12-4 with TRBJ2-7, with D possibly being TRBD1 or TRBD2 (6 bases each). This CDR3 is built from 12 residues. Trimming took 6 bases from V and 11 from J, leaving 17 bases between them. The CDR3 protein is CASSPGYREEYF. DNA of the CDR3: TGTGCCAGCAGCCCTGGGTACAGGGAGGAGTACTTC.

CDR3 bases: TGTGCCAGCAGCCCCCCCTTAGCGGGGCGTGACGAGCAGTACTTC. This gives the protein CASSPPLAGRDEQYF. The chain employs TRBV3-1 and TRBJ2-7; 8 bases are shared with TRBD2. Germline values: CDR1 LGHDT, CDR2 YNNKEL (reference sequence). Trimming cost V 4 bases and J 5 bases; bases outside gene matches: 10. The CDR3 extends over 15 amino acids.

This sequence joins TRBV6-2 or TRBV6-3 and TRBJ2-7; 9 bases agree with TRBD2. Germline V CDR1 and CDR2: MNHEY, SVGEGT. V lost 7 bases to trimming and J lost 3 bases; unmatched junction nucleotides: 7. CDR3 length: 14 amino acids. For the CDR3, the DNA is TGTGCCAGCACTTTGAGCGGGGGGATCTACGAGCAGTACTTC. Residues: CASTLSGGIYEQYF.

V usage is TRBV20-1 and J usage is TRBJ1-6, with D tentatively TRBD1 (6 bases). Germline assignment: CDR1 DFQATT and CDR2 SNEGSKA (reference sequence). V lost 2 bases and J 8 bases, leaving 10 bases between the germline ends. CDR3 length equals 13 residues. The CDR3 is CSARQNRDSPLHF. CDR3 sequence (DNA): TGCAGTGCTAGACAAAACAGGGATTCACCCCTCCACTTT.

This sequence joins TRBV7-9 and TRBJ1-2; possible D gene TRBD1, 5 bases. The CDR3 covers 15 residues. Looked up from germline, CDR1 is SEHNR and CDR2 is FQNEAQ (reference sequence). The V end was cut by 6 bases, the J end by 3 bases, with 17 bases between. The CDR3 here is CASSPSAGSDYGYTF. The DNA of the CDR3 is TGTGCCAGCAGTCCCTCAGCAGGGTCCGACTATGGCTACACCTTC.

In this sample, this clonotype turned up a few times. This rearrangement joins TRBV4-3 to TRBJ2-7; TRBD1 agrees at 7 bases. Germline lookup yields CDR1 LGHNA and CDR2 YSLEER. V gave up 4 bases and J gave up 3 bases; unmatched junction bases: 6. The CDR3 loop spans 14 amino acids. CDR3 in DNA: TGCGCCAGCAGCCTAGGGACAGCCAACTACGAGCAGTACTTC. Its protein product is CASSLGTANYEQYF.

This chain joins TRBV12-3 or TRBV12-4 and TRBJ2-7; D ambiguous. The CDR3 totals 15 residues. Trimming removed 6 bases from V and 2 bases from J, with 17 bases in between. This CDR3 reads CASSRRRPPTYEQYF. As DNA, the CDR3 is TGTGCCAGCAGCCGCCGGCGGCCACCGACCTACGAGCAGTACTTC.